What follows are 4 T cell receptor beta chains derived from one specimen sequenced in a study of cytomegalovirus exposure and HLA in healthy donors. Vbeta (60) and Jbeta (13) primers were used in the PCR. Only in-frame clones appear in the TCRdb table, and some are missing; sequencing was by immunoSEQ multiplex PCR. The profile shows 95,000 to 150,000 clones, 15% to 19% of them singletons. Sequenced material: PBMCs. The receptors derive from a woman younger than 35 in good health and CMV-seronegative.

The sample holds a few counts of this clone. This rearrangement joins TRBV29-1 to TRBJ1-4; D might be TRBD1 (5 bases). Trimming removed 4 bases from V and 3 bases from J, with 15 bases in between. Germline V gives CDR1 SQVTM, CDR2 ANQGSEA. This CDR3 comprises 15 residues. CDR3 protein: CSVAVGGTSNEKLFF. In DNA form, the CDR3 reads TGCAGCGTTGCGGTGGGGGGGACCTCTAATGAAAAACTGTTTTTT.

A remark on this clone: One end of the junction varies from germline; a read error may be responsible. V is TRBV5-1 and J is TRBJ2-1, with D maybe TRBD2 (5 bases). The CDR3 sequence is 10 residues long. Germline-derived CDR1 and CDR2 are SGHRS and YFSETQ. The CDR3 nucleotides read TGCGCCAGCACCCAGAGGGAGCTGTTCTTC. This encodes CASTQRELFF.

The table lists this clone with a few counts. The chain joins TRBV7-9 to TRBJ1-2; D may be TRBD1 (5 bases). The V gene's germline CDR1 is SEHNR and CDR2 FQNEAQ (reference sequence). Trimming took off 5 bases at V and 0 bases at J, with 10 bases between the two ends. This CDR3 region has 14 residues. The DNA of the CDR3 is TGTGCCAGCAGCCGGGGGAACACTAACTATGGCTACACCTTC. Translation: CASSRGNTNYGYTF.

The chain has TRBV19 and TRBJ1-6; the D gene is possibly TRBD1 (5 bases). V was pared by 7 bases and J by 7 bases, with 14 bases between. The CDR3 sequence is 14 residues long. Looked up from germline, CDR1 is LNHDA and CDR2 is SQIVND (reference sequence). The CDR3 loop is CASNSPRVNSPLHF. The CDR3 DNA sequence: TGTGCCAGTAATTCCCCCAGGGTGAATTCACCCCTCCACTTT.